The rows below give T cell receptor beta chains drawn from one sample of a study of technical replicates of blood from several donors. Libraries were prepared by immunoSEQ multiplex PCR; TCRdb keeps only in-frame clonotypes and omits some of them. Among approximately 70,000 clones listed, just under 95% were seen once. Sample: T cells isolated from PBMCs. These TCRs come from a human donor in good health. Each CDR3 is given with its conserved first and last residue. D genes are given only for firm matches. Only some rows state a clone size, as once, few, many or a class for expanded clones.

v_call: TRBV28
j_call: TRBJ2-7
d_call: .
clone_size: once
cdr3_aa: CASSPHDNYYEQYF
cdr3_nt: TGTGCCAGCAGCCCTCACGACAATTACTACGAGCAGTACTTC

v_call: TRBV7-8
j_call: TRBJ2-3
d_call: TRBD2
clone_size: .
cdr3_aa: CASSLDGRAADTQYF
cdr3_nt: TGTGCCAGCAGCTTAGACGGGAGGGCGGCAGATACGCAGTATTTT

v_call: TRBV5-8
j_call: TRBJ2-7
d_call: .
clone_size: .
cdr3_aa: CASSLVWGGPPYVEQYF
cdr3_nt: TGTGCCAGCAGCTTGGTTTGGGGGGGCCCCCCCTACGTCGAGCAGTACTTC

v_call: TRBV6-1
j_call: TRBJ1-1
d_call: .
clone_size: .
cdr3_aa: CASSERGTEAFF
cdr3_nt: TGTGCCAGCAGTGAAAGGGGTACTGAAGCTTTCTTT

v_call: TRBV6-1
j_call: TRBJ2-2
d_call: .
clone_size: .
cdr3_aa: CASSESPTGELFF
cdr3_nt: TGTGCCAGCAGTGAATCTCCCACCGGGGAGCTGTTTTTT

v_call: TRBV11-3
j_call: TRBJ1-2
d_call: TRBD1
clone_size: .
cdr3_aa: CASSMDRGYGYTF
cdr3_nt: TGTGCCAGCAGCATGGACAGGGGCTATGGCTACACCTTC

v_call: TRBV18
j_call: TRBJ2-7
d_call: .
clone_size: .
cdr3_aa: CASSPQTREQYF
cdr3_nt: TGTGCCAGCTCACCCCAGACTCGCGAGCAGTACTTC

v_call: TRBV28
j_call: TRBJ2-4
d_call: TRBD1
clone_size: .
cdr3_aa: CASSLNTGQGVSIQYF
cdr3_nt: TGTGCCAGCAGTCTCAATACGGGACAGGGTGTCTCCATTCAGTACTTC

v_call: TRBV18
j_call: TRBJ2-1
d_call: .
clone_size: .
cdr3_aa: CASSPGQVQYEQFF
cdr3_nt: TGTGCCAGCTCACCGGGACAAGTACAATATGAGCAGTTCTTC

v_call: TRBV5-1
j_call: TRBJ2-3
d_call: .
clone_size: .
cdr3_aa: CASTQTASTDTQYF
cdr3_nt: TGCGCCAGCACCCAGACAGCTAGCACAGATACGCAGTATTTT

v_call: TRBV4-3
j_call: TRBJ2-7
d_call: .
clone_size: .
cdr3_aa: CASSQEEGRFNYEQYF
cdr3_nt: TGCGCCAGCAGCCAAGAAGAAGGGAGATTCAACTACGAGCAGTACTTC

v_call: TRBV27
j_call: TRBJ1-1
d_call: .
clone_size: .
cdr3_aa: CASSLSGWGNTEAFF
cdr3_nt: TGTGCCAGCAGTTTGTCAGGGTGGGGAAACACTGAAGCTTTCTTT

v_call: TRBV11-1
j_call: TRBJ2-4
d_call: .
clone_size: .
cdr3_aa: CASSLGTIPIQYF
cdr3_nt: TGTGCCAGCAGCTTAGGGACTATCCCCATTCAGTACTTC

v_call: TRBV29-1
j_call: TRBJ1-1
d_call: .
clone_size: .
cdr3_aa: CSVPPGGVLMNTEAFF
cdr3_nt: TGCAGCGTTCCTCCTGGGGGGGTTTTGATGAACACTGAAGCTTTCTTT

v_call: TRBV2
j_call: TRBJ1-5
d_call: TRBD1
clone_size: .
cdr3_aa: CASSEAGSGGTGNQPQHF
cdr3_nt: TGTGCCAGCAGTGAAGCGGGATCAGGGGGCACTGGCAATCAGCCCCAGCATTTT

v_call: TRBV5-6
j_call: TRBJ1-2
d_call: TRBD1
clone_size: .
cdr3_aa: CASSLQGDGYTF
cdr3_nt: TGTGCCAGCAGCCTTCAGGGGGATGGCTACACCTTC

v_call: TRBV19
j_call: TRBJ1-3
d_call: .
clone_size: .
cdr3_aa: CARMFPDRYSGNTIYF
cdr3_nt: TGTGCCAGGATGTTTCCTGACAGATACTCTGGAAACACCATATATTTT

v_call: TRBV7-8
j_call: TRBJ1-2
d_call: TRBD1
clone_size: once
cdr3_aa: CASSPTGDYGYTF
cdr3_nt: TGTGCCAGCAGCCCGACAGGGGACTATGGCTACACCTTC

v_call: TRBV5-6
j_call: TRBJ1-1
d_call: .
clone_size: .
cdr3_aa: CASSLVWEVTAEAFF
cdr3_nt: TGTGCCAGCAGCTTGGTATGGGAGGTGACTGCTGAAGCTTTCTTT

v_call: TRBV27
j_call: TRBJ1-1
d_call: .
clone_size: .
cdr3_aa: CASSPRQVGNTEAFF
cdr3_nt: TGTGCCAGCAGTCCAAGACAGGTGGGGAACACTGAAGCTTTCTTT

v_call: TRBV10-3
j_call: TRBJ1-3
d_call: TRBD1
clone_size: .
cdr3_aa: CAISEYVDREVSGNTIYF
cdr3_nt: TGTGCCATCAGTGAGTATGTAGACAGGGAAGTCTCTGGAAACACCATATATTTT

v_call: TRBV5-6
j_call: TRBJ2-1
d_call: .
clone_size: .
cdr3_aa: CASSWGDRPYNEQFF
cdr3_nt: TGTGCCAGCAGCTGGGGGGACAGACCCTACAATGAGCAGTTCTTC

v_call: TRBV7-9
j_call: TRBJ2-7
d_call: TRBD2
clone_size: .
cdr3_aa: CASSSPRGTSYEQYF
cdr3_nt: TGTGCCAGCAGCTCGCCTCGGGGGACTAGCTACGAGCAGTACTTC

v_call: TRBV5-6
j_call: TRBJ2-7
d_call: TRBD1
clone_size: .
cdr3_aa: CASSTGTGVSYEQYF
cdr3_nt: TGTGCCAGCAGCACCGGGACAGGGGTTTCCTACGAGCAGTACTTC

v_call: TRBV6-1
j_call: TRBJ1-5
d_call: .
clone_size: .
cdr3_aa: CASSEQDSNQPQHF
cdr3_nt: TGTGCCAGCAGTGAACAGGATAGCAATCAGCCCCAGCATTTT